This T cell receptor (beta chain) stems from a study of early T cells in non-severe SARS-CoV-2 infection. Whole-study context: Unpaired chains resulted from sequencing bulk RNA of unsorted whole blood.

Unique molecular identifier tags were affixed to discrete cDNA molecules. In TCRdb, the 5' RACE reads were re-called with MiXCR into one record per CDR3 protein. The top ten hold under 8% of the sample, which has some 77,000 distinct CDR3 sequences, about 5% seen once. This clonotype was picked up many times. Its antigen remains unknown. The study's findings and limits: VDJdb matches were skewed toward anti-spike CD8 T cell responses.

This clonotype was sampled from an adult who was a healthcare worker with PCR-confirmed SARS-CoV-2 infection or an uninfected control (not recorded which). The sample here was whole blood, taken at baseline.

CDR3 region: CSASGLDPNTGELFF. CDR3 in DNA: TGCAGTGCTAGTGGTCTAGATCCTAACACCGGGGAGCTGTTTTTT. This chain joins TRBV20-1 and TRBJ2-2; D gene ambiguous. The germline CDR1 and CDR2 sequences are DFQATT and SNEGSKA (reference sequence). Trimming shortened V by 3 bases and J by 2 bases, and 13 bases separated the two germline ends. The CDR3 runs to 15 residues.